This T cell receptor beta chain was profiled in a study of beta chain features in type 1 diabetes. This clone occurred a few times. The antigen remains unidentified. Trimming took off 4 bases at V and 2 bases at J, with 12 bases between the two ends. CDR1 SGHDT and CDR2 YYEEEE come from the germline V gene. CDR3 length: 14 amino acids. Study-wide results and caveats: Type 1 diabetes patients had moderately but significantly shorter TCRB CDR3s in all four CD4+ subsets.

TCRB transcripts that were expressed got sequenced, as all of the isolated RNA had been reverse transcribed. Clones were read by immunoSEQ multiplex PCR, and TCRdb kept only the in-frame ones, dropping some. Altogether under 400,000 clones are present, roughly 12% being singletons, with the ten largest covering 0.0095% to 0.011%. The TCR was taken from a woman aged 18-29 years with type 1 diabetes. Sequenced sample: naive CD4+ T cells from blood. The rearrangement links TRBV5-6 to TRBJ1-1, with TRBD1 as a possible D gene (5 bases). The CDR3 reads CASSPGLSNTEAFF. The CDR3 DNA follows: TGTGCCAGCAGCCCGGGACTATCTAACACTGAAGCTTTCTTT.